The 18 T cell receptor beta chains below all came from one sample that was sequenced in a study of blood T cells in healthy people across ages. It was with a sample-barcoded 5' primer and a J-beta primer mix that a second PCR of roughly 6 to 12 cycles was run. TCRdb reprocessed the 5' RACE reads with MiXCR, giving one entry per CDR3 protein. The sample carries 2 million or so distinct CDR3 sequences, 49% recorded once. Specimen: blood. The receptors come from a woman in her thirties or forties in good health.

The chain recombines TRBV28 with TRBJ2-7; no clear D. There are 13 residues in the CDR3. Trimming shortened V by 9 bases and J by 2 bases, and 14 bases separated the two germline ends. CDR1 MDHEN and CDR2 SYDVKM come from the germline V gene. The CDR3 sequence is CASAMPFTYEQYF. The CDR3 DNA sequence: TGTGCCAGTGCTATGCCATTCACCTACGAGCAGTACTTC.

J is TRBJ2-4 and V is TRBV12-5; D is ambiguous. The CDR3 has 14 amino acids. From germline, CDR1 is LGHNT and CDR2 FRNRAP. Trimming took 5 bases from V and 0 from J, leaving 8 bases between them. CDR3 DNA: TGTGCTAGTGGTCCAGCCAGAGCCAAAAACATTCAGTACTTC. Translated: CASGPARAKNIQYF.

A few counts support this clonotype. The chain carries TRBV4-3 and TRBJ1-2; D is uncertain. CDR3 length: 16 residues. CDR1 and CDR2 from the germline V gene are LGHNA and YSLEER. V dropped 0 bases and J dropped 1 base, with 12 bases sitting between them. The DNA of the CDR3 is TGCGCCAGCAGCCAAGATCCATCCGGCAATAACTATGGCTACACCTTC. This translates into CASSQDPSGNNYGYTF.

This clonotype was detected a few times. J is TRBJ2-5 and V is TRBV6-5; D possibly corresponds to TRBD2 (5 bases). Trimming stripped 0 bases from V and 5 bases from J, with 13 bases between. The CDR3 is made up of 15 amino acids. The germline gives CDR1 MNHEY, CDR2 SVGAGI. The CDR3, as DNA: TGTGCCAGCAGTTACTCGGAGGCCCGCCGGGAGACCCAGTACTTC. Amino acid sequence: CASSYSEARRETQYF.

The CDR3 coding sequence is TGCGCCAGCAGTGAGGACCAGCGGGGGTACGTGCCAGATACGCAGTATTTT. The encoded protein is CASSEDQRGYVPDTQYF. The chain employs TRBV10-1 and TRBJ2-3; the match to TRBD2 covers 8 bases. V lost 2 bases, J lost 4 bases, and 11 bases stayed unmatched. CDR1 and CDR2 (germline): WNHNN, SYGVQD (reference sequence). The CDR3 sequence is 17 residues long.

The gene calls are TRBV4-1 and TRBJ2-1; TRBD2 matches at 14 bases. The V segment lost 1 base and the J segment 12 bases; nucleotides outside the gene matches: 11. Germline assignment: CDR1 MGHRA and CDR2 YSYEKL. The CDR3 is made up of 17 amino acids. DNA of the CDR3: TGCGCCAGCAGCCAAGGTGGACTAGCGGGGGGCAGGTATGGGCAGTTCTTC. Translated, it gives CASSQGGLAGGRYGQFF.

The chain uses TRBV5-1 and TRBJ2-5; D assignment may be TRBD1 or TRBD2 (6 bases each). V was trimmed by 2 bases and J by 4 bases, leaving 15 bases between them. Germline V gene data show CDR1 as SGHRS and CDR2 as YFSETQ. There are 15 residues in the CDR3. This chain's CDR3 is CASSFQNREVETQYF. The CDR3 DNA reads TGCGCCAGCAGCTTTCAAAACAGGGAGGTAGAGACCCAGTACTTC.

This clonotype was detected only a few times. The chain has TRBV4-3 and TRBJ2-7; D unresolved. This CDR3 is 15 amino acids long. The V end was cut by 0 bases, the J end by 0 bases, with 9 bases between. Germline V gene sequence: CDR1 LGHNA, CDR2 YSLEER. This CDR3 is CASSQELTDSYEQYF. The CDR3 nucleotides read TGCGCCAGCAGCCAAGAGTTGACCGACTCCTACGAGCAGTACTTC.

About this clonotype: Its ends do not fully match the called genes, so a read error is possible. The CDR3 region is CSIELGTYNEQFF. DNA of the CDR3: TGCAGCATTGAACTGGGGACTTACAATGAGCAGTTCTTC. The chain is built from TRBV29-1 and TRBJ2-1; D possibly corresponds to TRBD2 (6 bases). The CDR3 is made up of 13 amino acids. Germline V gene sequence: CDR1 SQVTM, CDR2 ANQGSEA.

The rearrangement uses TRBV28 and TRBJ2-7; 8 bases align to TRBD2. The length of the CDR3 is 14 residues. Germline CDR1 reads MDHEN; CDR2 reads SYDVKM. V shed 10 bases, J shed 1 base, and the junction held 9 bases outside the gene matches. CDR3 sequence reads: CATSGGEPSYEQYF. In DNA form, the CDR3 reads TGTGCCACCTCGGGGGGGGAGCCATCCTACGAGCAGTACTTC.

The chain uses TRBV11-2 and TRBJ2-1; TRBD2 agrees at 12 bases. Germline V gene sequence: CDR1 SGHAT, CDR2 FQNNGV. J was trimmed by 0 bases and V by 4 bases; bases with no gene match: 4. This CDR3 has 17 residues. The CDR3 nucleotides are TGTGCCAGCAGCTCTCGGACTAGCGGGGACTCCTACAATGAGCAGTTCTTC. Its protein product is CASSSRTSGDSYNEQFF.

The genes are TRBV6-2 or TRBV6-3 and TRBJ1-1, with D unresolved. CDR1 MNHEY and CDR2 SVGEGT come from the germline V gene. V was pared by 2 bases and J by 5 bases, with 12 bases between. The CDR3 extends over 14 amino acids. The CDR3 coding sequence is TGTGCCAGCAGTTACGTGGGGTGGAGGACTGAAGCTTTCTTT. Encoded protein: CASSYVGWRTEAFF.

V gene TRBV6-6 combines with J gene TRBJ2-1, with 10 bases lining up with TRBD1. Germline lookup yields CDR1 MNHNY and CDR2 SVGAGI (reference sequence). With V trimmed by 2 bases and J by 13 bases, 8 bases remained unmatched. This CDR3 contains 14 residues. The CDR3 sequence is CASSYGTGVETQFF. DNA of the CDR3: TGTGCCAGCAGTTACGGGACAGGGGTAGAGACCCAGTTCTTC.

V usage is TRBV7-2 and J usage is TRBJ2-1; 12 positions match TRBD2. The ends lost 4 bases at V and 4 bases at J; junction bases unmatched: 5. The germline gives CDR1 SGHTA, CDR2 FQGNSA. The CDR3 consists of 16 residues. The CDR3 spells CASSWDTSGGYNEQFF. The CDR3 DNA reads TGTGCCAGCAGCTGGGATACTAGCGGGGGGTACAATGAGCAGTTCTTC.

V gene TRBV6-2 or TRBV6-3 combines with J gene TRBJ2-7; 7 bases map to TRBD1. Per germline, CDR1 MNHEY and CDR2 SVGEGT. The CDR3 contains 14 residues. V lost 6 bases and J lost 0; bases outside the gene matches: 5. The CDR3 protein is CASRVTGTSYEQYF. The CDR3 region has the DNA TGTGCCAGCAGGGTGACAGGGACCTCCTACGAGCAGTACTTC.

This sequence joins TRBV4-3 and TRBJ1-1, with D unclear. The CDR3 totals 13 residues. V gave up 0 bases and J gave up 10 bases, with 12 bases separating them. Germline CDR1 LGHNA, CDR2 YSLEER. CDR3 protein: CASSQDRGRRAFF. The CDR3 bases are TGCGCCAGCAGCCAAGATCGGGGTAGGAGAGCTTTCTTT.

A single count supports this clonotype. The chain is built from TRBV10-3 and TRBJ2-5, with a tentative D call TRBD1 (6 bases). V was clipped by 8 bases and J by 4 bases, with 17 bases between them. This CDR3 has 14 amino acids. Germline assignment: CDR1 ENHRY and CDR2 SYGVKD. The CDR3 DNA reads TGTGCCATCCGGGCTGAACAGGGTGGAGAGACCCAGTACTTC. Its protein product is CAIRAEQGGETQYF.

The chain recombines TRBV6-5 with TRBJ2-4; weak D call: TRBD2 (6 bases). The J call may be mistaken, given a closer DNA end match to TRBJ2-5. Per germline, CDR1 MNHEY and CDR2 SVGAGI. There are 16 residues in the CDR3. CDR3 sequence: CASISSRDPPRETQYF. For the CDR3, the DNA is TGTGCCAGCATTTCCTCGCGGGATCCCCCTCGAGAGACCCAGTACTTC.